The 20 T cell receptor beta chains in this list originate from one sample, sequenced in a study of blood T cell repertoires in COVID-19. The assay was immunoSEQ multiplex PCR, and TCRdb's table has in-frame clones only and misses some. This table holds under 250,000 clones, approximately 86% found once. The specimen was peripheral blood. Receptor source: a woman aged 60-75 years who had recovered from COVID-19.

The rearrangement joins TRBV7-9 to TRBJ1-5; D unresolved. The CDR3 contains 14 residues. Trimming took 5 bases from V and 0 from J, leaving 8 bases between them. Germline V CDR1 and CDR2: SEHNR, FQNEAQ (reference sequence). The CDR3 loop is CASSRDISNQPQHF. For the CDR3, the DNA is TGTGCCAGCAGCCGGGATATTAGCAATCAGCCCCAGCATTTT.

This rearrangement joins TRBV6-5 to TRBJ1-4; the D is unclear. The CDR3 runs 12 residues. The V end was cut by 7 bases, the J end by 9 bases, with 12 bases between. Germline CDR1 MNHEY, CDR2 SVGAGI. The CDR3 protein is CASTHGLQKLFF. CDR3 DNA sequence: TGTGCCAGCACTCACGGGTTGCAAAAACTGTTTTTT.

This sequence joins TRBV11-3 and TRBJ1-1; 7 bases match TRBD1. The length of the CDR3 is 13 residues. Unmatched junction bases numbered 4, after V lost 5 bases and J lost 4 bases. CDR1 SGHNT and CDR2 YENEEA come from the germline V gene. CDR3 sequence (DNA): TGTGCCAGCAGCGTGAGGGACAGCACTGAAGCTTTCTTT. Amino acids: CASSVRDSTEAFF.

The rearrangement links TRBV5-1 to TRBJ2-3; no definite D call. The CDR3 sequence is 11 residues long. The germline V gene encodes CDR1 SGHRS and CDR2 YFSETQ. V was shortened by 4 bases and J by 5 bases, with 5 bases between the two germline ends. The CDR3 here is CASSPGDTQYF. The CDR3 DNA reads as TGCGCCAGCAGCCCGGGAGATACGCAGTATTTT.

The chain uses TRBV7-2 and TRBJ2-7; D is ambiguous. CDR3 size: 13 residues. With 3 bases removed from V and 2 bases from J, the gap between germline ends came to 8 bases. Per the germline V gene, CDR1 is SGHTA and CDR2 is FQGNSA. CDR3 in amino acids: CASSFPYTYEQYF. DNA for the CDR3: TGTGCCAGCAGCTTCCCTTACACCTACGAGCAGTACTTC.

V is TRBV9 and J is TRBJ2-3; TRBD1 agrees at 7 bases. CDR3 length: 13 residues. From germline, CDR1 is SGDLS and CDR2 YYNGEE. The junction had 1 base not matched to a gene; V was cut back by 2 bases and J by 4 bases. The CDR3 spells CASSVTGADTQYF. CDR3 in DNA: TGTGCCAGCAGCGTCACAGGGGCAGATACGCAGTATTTT.

The rearrangement joins TRBV5-4 to TRBJ2-5; weak D call: TRBD1 (5 bases). The CDR3 is 13 amino acids. V was pared by 6 bases and J by 2 bases, with 11 bases between. The germline V gene has CDR1 SGHNT and CDR2 YYREEE (reference sequence). The CDR3 coding sequence is TGTGCCAGCACCTCTGCAGGGCAAGAGACCCAGTACTTC. Its translation: CASTSAGQETQYF. Combining the CDR3 with reference TRBV5-4 and TRBJ2-5 gives the whole variable domain ETGVTQSPTHLIKTRGQQVTLRCSSQSGHNTVSWYQQALGQGPQFIFQYYREEENGRGNFPPRFSGLQFPNYSSELNVNALELDDSALYLCASTSAGQETQYFGPGTRLLVL.

The V and J genes are TRBV2 and TRBJ1-5; a weak D match, TRBD1 (6 bases). The ends were cut back, 4 bases at V and 5 bases at J, with 12 bases in the middle. The CDR3 contains 14 residues. CDR1 is SNHLY, CDR2 FYNNEI, per germline. The CDR3 region has the DNA TGTGCCAGCAGTGTTCTCAGGGGAGATCAGCCCCAGCATTTT. Translating gives CASSVLRGDQPQHF.

The chain is built from TRBV4-2 and TRBJ2-5, with 7 bases that match TRBD2. Trimming removed 3 bases from V and 5 bases from J; junction bases left unmatched: 3. Germline V gives CDR1 LGHNA, CDR2 YNFKEQ. The CDR3 is 13 amino acids. The CDR3 region is CASSQGLWETQYF. The DNA of the CDR3 is TGTGCCAGCAGCCAGGGACTATGGGAGACCCAGTACTTC.

The chain carries TRBV9 and TRBJ1-4; maybe TRBD1 (5 bases). This CDR3 has 17 amino acids. Trimming pared 4 bases from V and 3 bases from J, leaving 19 bases between. Germline V gene sequence: CDR1 SGDLS, CDR2 YYNGEE. In DNA form, the CDR3 reads TGTGCCAGCAGCCCCCGGGCAGGGAATGGGGCTAATGAAAAACTGTTTTTT. Its protein product is CASSPRAGNGANEKLFF. Variable domain in full (rest from reference TRBV9 and TRBJ1-4): DSGVTQTPKHLITATGQRVTLRCSPRSGDLSVYWYQQSLDQGLQFLIQYYNGEERAKGNILERFSAQQFPDLHSELNLSSLELGDSALYFCASSPRAGNGANEKLFFGSGTQLSVL.

The chain carries TRBV6-1 and TRBJ1-2; possible D gene TRBD1, 5 bases. V shed 6 bases and J shed 4 bases, with 12 bases lying between them. The CDR3 length is 13 residues. CDR1 and CDR2 (germline): MNHNS, SASEGT. In DNA form, the CDR3 reads TGTGCCAGCAGAATACAGGTGATCTATGGCTACACCTTC. Its translation: CASRIQVIYGYTF.

V usage is TRBV19 and J usage is TRBJ2-2; 7 bases are a match to TRBD1. Germline values: CDR1 LNHDA, CDR2 SQIVND (reference sequence). The CDR3 sequence is 14 residues long. Trimming at V came to 7 bases and at J to 5 bases, leaving 7 bases not matched to a gene. DNA for the CDR3: TGTGCCAGTACCCCACAGGGGTCGACCGGGGAGCTGTTTTTT. It is translated as CASTPQGSTGELFF.

The rearrangement links TRBV6-2 or TRBV6-3 to TRBJ2-7; D unclear. Looked up from germline, CDR1 is MNHEY and CDR2 is SVGEGT. The CDR3 length is 15 residues. Between the trimmed V and J ends, which lost 6 bases and 0 bases, there was a span of 15 bases. The CDR3 DNA reads as TGTGCCAGCAGCCGACCGGTGGCAGGCTCCTACGAGCAGTACTTC. Translation: CASSRPVAGSYEQYF.

The chain combines TRBV5-6 with TRBJ2-5; TRBD2 aligns across 9 bases. This CDR3 region has 16 residues. V lost 4 bases, J lost 7 bases, and 14 bases stayed unmatched. Germline assignment: CDR1 SGHDT and CDR2 YYEEEE. CDR3 in DNA: TGTGCCAGCAGCCCCCTAGCGGGGTCGACGGAGGGGACCCAGTACTTC. The encoded protein is CASSPLAGSTEGTQYF.

This clone was seen a single time. CDR3 coding DNA: TGTGCCAGCAGCCAAGTGCTTACAGGCCTGGGGGGAAACACCATATATTTT. This encodes CASSQVLTGLGGNTIYF. This chain links TRBV4-2 with TRBJ1-3; TRBD1 might be the D (5 bases). The CDR3 runs 17 residues. CDR1 LGHNA and CDR2 YNFKEQ come from the germline V gene. V lost 1 base and J lost 4, with 17 bases in between.

The CDR3 DNA reads as TGTGCCATCAGTTCAAGGACTAGCGACAATGAGCAGTTCTTC. Translated: CAISSRTSDNEQFF. This chain connects TRBV10-3 to TRBJ2-1; 9 bases align to TRBD2. Germline V gives CDR1 ENHRY, CDR2 SYGVKD. V shed 5 bases, J shed 5 bases, and the junction held 4 bases outside the gene matches. The CDR3 consists of 14 residues.

The V call is TRBV7-2, the J call TRBJ1-6; D possibly corresponds to TRBD1 (5 bases). Germline CDR1 SGHTA, CDR2 FQGNSA. Trimming took off 0 bases at V and 7 bases at J, with 16 bases between the two ends. This CDR3 region has 17 residues. The CDR3 DNA follows: TGTGCCAGCAGCTTAGCGTCAGGGCGGGGAGGCAATTCACCCCTCCACTTT. It codes for CASSLASGRGGNSPLHF.

V usage is TRBV7-3 and J usage is TRBJ2-1; D is perhaps TRBD2 (7 bases). The V gene lost 4 bases and the J gene lost 4 bases, with 14 bases spanning the gap. Germline values: CDR1 SGHTA, CDR2 FQGTGA. This CDR3 contains 15 residues. CDR3 sequence (DNA): TGTGCCAGCAGCTCTGCGGGGGCGGGATACAATGAGCAGTTCTTC. It codes for CASSSAGAGYNEQFF.

This clone was detected a few times. The chain uses TRBV12-3 or TRBV12-4 and TRBJ2-3, with D possibly TRBD2 on 6 matching bases. The CDR3 is made up of 12 amino acids. The V end lost 5 bases, the J end lost 8 bases, and 11 bases lay between the germline ends. The DNA of the CDR3 is TGTGCCAGCAGTAACATGCGGGGTACGCAGTATTTT. Translated: CASSNMRGTQYF.

This clone showed up many times. V usage is TRBV5-1 and J usage is TRBJ2-2; 9 nucleotides line up with TRBD1. Germline loops: CDR1 SGHRS, CDR2 YFSETQ. With 2 bases clipped from V and 8 bases from J, the junction kept 7 bases outside the gene matches. This CDR3 spans 15 amino acids. CDR3 coding DNA: TGCGCCAGCAGCTTTGGGGACAGGGAGTCAGGGGAGCTGTTTTTT. The encoded protein is CASSFGDRESGELFF.